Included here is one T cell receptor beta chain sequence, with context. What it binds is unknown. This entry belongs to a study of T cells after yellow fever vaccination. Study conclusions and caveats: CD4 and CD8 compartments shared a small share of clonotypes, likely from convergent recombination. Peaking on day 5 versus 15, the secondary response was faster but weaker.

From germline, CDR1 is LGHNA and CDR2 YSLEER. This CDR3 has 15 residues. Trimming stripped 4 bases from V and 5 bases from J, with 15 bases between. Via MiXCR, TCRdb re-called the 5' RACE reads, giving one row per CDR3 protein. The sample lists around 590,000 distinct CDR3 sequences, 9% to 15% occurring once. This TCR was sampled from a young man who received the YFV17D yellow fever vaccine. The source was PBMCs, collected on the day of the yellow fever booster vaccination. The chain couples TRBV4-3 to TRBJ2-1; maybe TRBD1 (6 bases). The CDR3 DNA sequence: TGCGCCAGCAGCCGGCTCCCGACAGGTCACAATGAGCAGTTCTTC. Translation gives CASSRLPTGHNEQFF.